This TCR beta chain was identified during a study of cytomegalovirus exposure and HLA in healthy donors. The PCR used 60 Vbeta and 13 Jbeta primers. Profiled with immunoSEQ multiplex PCR; TCRdb holds only in-frame clones, not every one. The sample comprises 170,000 or so clones, around 84% of which are singletons, and around 6% rests with the top ten. The V gene's germline CDR1 is KGHSH and CDR2 LQKENI. The CDR3 loop spans 14 amino acids. V shed 8 bases and J shed 0 bases, with 13 bases lying between them. Input material: PBMCs. The chain joins TRBV18 to TRBJ1-1; weak D call: TRBD1 (5 bases). This clonotype was obtained from a man in his fifties in good health and CMV-seropositive. The CDR3 protein is CASLRDRLNTEAFF. The CDR3 coding sequence is TGTGCCAGCCTTCGCGACAGATTGAACACTGAAGCTTTCTTT.